By sample share, the clone carrying this T cell receptor (beta chain) is medium-sized. Its matching antigen is unknown. These data originate in a study of metastatic and nonmetastatic thyroid tumors. Whole-study results and caveats: The reported finding was significantly higher TCR beta diversity in malignant thyroid tumors relative to benign nodules, in blood and tumor.

No treatment of any kind had been given to any patient before thyroid surgery. TCRdb reanalyzed the PCR reads via MiXCR. The sample lists over 25,000 clones, around 15% occurring once. The CDR3 spans 14 residues. V gave up 8 bases and J gave up 4 bases; unmatched junction bases: 6. This chain connects TRBV12-3 or TRBV12-4 to TRBJ2-1; 9 bases are shared with TRBD2. The TCR comes from a female donor with papillary thyroid cancer or a benign thyroid nodule (not recorded which). Some clones in this sample may be carry-over from other donors' samples. Input material: blood. CDR3: CASYTSGPYNEQFF. Written as DNA, the CDR3 is TGTGCCAGCTACACTAGCGGGCCTTACAATGAGCAGTTCTTC.